One sample yielded the 28 T cell receptor beta chains listed below, sequenced in a study of shared clonotypes between healthy human individuals. The method was immunoSEQ multiplex PCR; TCRdb's version includes in-frame clones alone and lacks a portion of them. The sample shows about 2,200,000 clones, under 95% of them seen only once. The naive CD8 fraction comprised CD45RO-negative cells positively selected for CCR7 and excluded terminally differentiated effector memory CD45RA+ cells. The source material was naive CD8+ T cells from PBMCs. These TCRs come from a man in his late teens or twenties in good health. Some clones in this sample may be carry-over from other donors' samples.

This rearrangement joins TRBV7-8 to TRBJ1-1, with TRBD1 as a possible D gene (5 bases). Germline loops: CDR1 SGHVS, CDR2 FQNEAQ. The V end was cut by 2 bases, the J end by 4 bases, with 14 bases between. The CDR3 extends over 15 amino acids. The DNA for the CDR3 is TGTGCCAGCAGCTTAAGGTGGGAAAGGGGCACTGAAGCTTTCTTT. Protein: CASSLRWERGTEAFF.

V and J are TRBV7-6 and TRBJ2-5; tentatively, D is TRBD2 (5 bases). The CDR3 loop spans 16 amino acids. CDR1 SGHVS and CDR2 FNYEAQ come from the germline V gene. V shed 4 bases and J shed 4 bases, with 19 bases lying between them. CDR3 sequence: CASSSSLLGNIETQYF. The DNA of the CDR3 is TGTGCCAGCAGCTCGTCCCTACTAGGGAACATAGAGACCCAGTACTTC.

The gene calls are TRBV7-9 and TRBJ2-7; D may be TRBD1 (6 bases). Germline V gene lookup returns CDR1 SEHNR and CDR2 FQNEAQ (reference sequence). This CDR3 contains 17 residues. V was shortened by 0 bases and J by 3 bases, with 18 bases between the two germline ends. The CDR3 region has the DNA TGTGCCAGCAGCTTAGCGAGCAAGGGGACACCTAACTACGAGCAGTACTTC. The encoded protein is CASSLASKGTPNYEQYF.

This chain connects TRBV11-3 to TRBJ2-2; no definite D call. This CDR3 has 13 amino acids. CDR1 and CDR2 (germline): SGHNT, YENEEA. The V end was cut by 2 bases, the J end by 2 bases, with 3 bases between. The CDR3 DNA is TGTGCCAGCAGCTTATACAACACCGGGGAGCTGTTTTTT. Translating it yields CASSLYNTGELFF.

The J gene is TRBJ1-3, the V gene TRBV4-3, with D unresolved. Germline V gene data show CDR1 as LGHNA and CDR2 as YSLEER. The CDR3 totals 17 residues. The germline V and J ends were trimmed by 0 bases and 0 bases, with 12 bases remaining between them. As DNA, the CDR3 is TGCGCCAGCAGCCAAGATACGGCGGGGATCTCTGGAAACACCATATATTTT. It yields the protein CASSQDTAGISGNTIYF.

This chain connects TRBV5-8 to TRBJ1-4; 8 bases line up with TRBD1. Germline lookup yields CDR1 SGHTS and CDR2 YDEGEE. The CDR3 has 14 amino acids. With V trimmed by 2 bases and J by 6 bases, 3 bases remained unmatched. CDR3 region: CASSLRTGYEKLFF. CDR3 sequence (DNA): TGTGCCAGCAGCTTACGGACAGGGTATGAAAAACTGTTTTTT.

The rearrangement joins TRBV11-2 to TRBJ2-7, with D maybe TRBD1 (6 bases). Trimming took off 5 bases at V and 3 bases at J, with 23 bases between the two ends. The CDR3 consists of 17 residues. The germline V gene has CDR1 SGHAT and CDR2 FQNNGV. The CDR3 sequence is CASSPLPHGTRGYEQYF. In DNA form, the CDR3 reads TGTGCCAGCAGCCCCCTCCCCCACGGGACAAGGGGCTACGAGCAGTACTTC. The variable domain in full, with the rest retrieved from reference TRBV11-2 and TRBJ2-7, is EAGVAQSPRYKIIEKRQSVAFWCNPISGHATLYWYQQILGQGPKLLIQFQNNGVVDDSQLPKDRFSAERLKGVDSTLKIQPAKLEDSAVYLCASSPLPHGTRGYEQYFGPGTRLTVT.

The chain uses TRBV6-1 and TRBJ1-5, with D tentatively TRBD1 (5 bases). The CDR3 totals 16 residues. Per germline, CDR1 MNHNS and CDR2 SASEGT. Deletions cut 1 base from V and 3 bases from J, with 13 bases between. The CDR3 spells CASSEGRRVNNQPQHF. CDR3 nucleotide sequence: TGTGCCAGCAGTGAAGGTCGCAGGGTCAACAATCAGCCCCAGCATTTT.

This chain uses TRBV11-2 with TRBJ2-5, with 11 bases that match TRBD2. Trimming at V came to 5 bases and at J to 1 base, leaving 6 bases not matched to a gene. CDR3 length equals 16 residues. From germline, CDR1 is SGHAT and CDR2 FQNNGV. CDR3 DNA sequence: TGTGCCAGCAGCGGAAGACTAGCGGGGATCCAAGAGACCCAGTACTTC. Protein: CASSGRLAGIQETQYF.

The chain combines TRBV5-6 with TRBJ2-6, with D perhaps matching TRBD1 (5 bases). Germline loops: CDR1 SGHDT, CDR2 YYEEEE. V lost 0 bases and J 0 bases, leaving 7 bases between the germline ends. This CDR3 comprises 16 residues. The chain's CDR3 is CASSLGRVSGANVLTF. The CDR3, as DNA: TGTGCCAGCAGCTTGGGCAGGGTCTCTGGGGCCAACGTCCTGACTTTC.

The chain combines TRBV4-1 with TRBJ1-6; 9 nucleotides agree with TRBD1. CDR1 is MGHRA and CDR2 is YSYEKL in the germline V gene. J lost 6 bases, V lost 2 bases, and 8 bases had no gene match. The CDR3 is 17 residues long. This CDR3 reads CASSQQALTGGNSPLHF. In nucleotides, the CDR3 is TGCGCCAGCAGCCAACAAGCCTTGACAGGGGGTAATTCACCCCTCCACTTT.

This chain connects TRBV11-2 to TRBJ2-7; no firm D call. Between the trimmed V and J ends, which lost 5 bases and 2 bases, there was a span of 10 bases. The length of the CDR3 is 13 residues. Germline V gives CDR1 SGHAT, CDR2 FQNNGV. DNA for the CDR3: TGTGCCAGCAGCGCGCTGCGGACCTACGAGCAGTACTTC. Protein: CASSALRTYEQYF. Based on the CDR3 plus reference TRBV11-2 and TRBJ2-7, the full variable domain is EAGVAQSPRYKIIEKRQSVAFWCNPISGHATLYWYQQILGQGPKLLIQFQNNGVVDDSQLPKDRFSAERLKGVDSTLKIQPAKLEDSAVYLCASSALRTYEQYFGPGTRLTVT.

The rearrangement links TRBV28 to TRBJ2-1; tentatively, D is TRBD1 (5 bases). V lost 6 bases and J 9 bases, leaving 21 bases between the germline ends. This CDR3 spans 15 amino acids. Per the germline V gene, CDR1 is MDHEN and CDR2 is SYDVKM. The CDR3 sequence: CASSIGREVEGEQFF. The CDR3 nucleotides read TGTGCCAGCAGCATCGGCAGGGAAGTAGAAGGTGAGCAGTTCTTC.

This sequence joins TRBV5-5 and TRBJ2-7; 7 nucleotides align to TRBD1. Losses at the gene ends were 3 bases for V and 2 bases for J; bases not matched to a gene: 2. CDR1 SGHKS and CDR2 YYEKEE come from the germline V gene (reference sequence). CDR3 length: 13 amino acids. The CDR3 here is CASSWQGAYEQYF. The CDR3 bases are TGTGCCAGCAGCTGGCAGGGGGCCTACGAGCAGTACTTC.

The chain carries TRBV18 and TRBJ2-2, with 8 positions matching TRBD2. The CDR3 contains 15 residues. V shed 2 bases, J shed 5 bases, and the junction held 4 bases outside the gene matches. The germline V gene encodes CDR1 KGHSH and CDR2 LQKENI. The CDR3 coding sequence is TGTGCCAGCTCACCAAGCGGGAGAGGAACCGGGGAGCTGTTTTTT. Its translation is CASSPSGRGTGELFF.

To note about this clone: One junction end disagrees with the germline gene, perhaps due to a read error. The chain couples TRBV7-8 to TRBJ2-3, with a weak D call TRBD2 (6 bases). Germline CDR1 is SGHVS and CDR2 is FQNEAQ. This CDR3 spans 15 amino acids. CDR3 amino acids: CASSPGSFLADPRDF. CDR3 sequence (DNA): TGTGCCAGCAGCCCCGGCTCTTTCTTAGCGGACCCCCGGGATTTT. Variable domain in full (rest from reference TRBV7-8 and TRBJ2-3): GAGVSQSPRYKVAKRGQDVALRCDPISGHVSLFWYQQALGQGPEFLTYFQNEAQLDKSGLPSDRFFAERPEGSVSTLKIQRTQQEDSAVYLCASSPGSFLADPRDFGPGTRLTVL.

This chain links TRBV11-2 with TRBJ2-7; D unresolved. Germline-derived CDR1 and CDR2 are SGHAT and FQNNGV. The CDR3 covers 15 residues. Trimming removed 5 bases from V and 1 base from J, with 15 bases in between. CDR3 nucleotides: TGTGCCAGCAGCCCCACTCCTCCTAGGTCCTACGAGCAGTACTTC. Translation: CASSPTPPRSYEQYF.

The gene calls are TRBV4-1 and TRBJ1-6; weak D call: TRBD1 (6 bases). Germline V CDR1 and CDR2: MGHRA, YSYEKL. Trimming took off 0 bases at V and 1 base at J, with 10 bases between the two ends. CDR3 size: 17 residues. In nucleotides, the CDR3 is TGCGCCAGCAGCCAAGATCTGGGGGCATCCTATAATTCACCCCTCCACTTT. This encodes CASSQDLGASYNSPLHF.

J is TRBJ1-2 and V is TRBV5-1, with TRBD1 matching over 10 bases. This CDR3 region has 16 residues. Germline CDR1 is SGHRS and CDR2 is YFSETQ. With V trimmed by 2 bases and J by 5 bases, 9 bases remained unmatched. The CDR3 sequence: CASSLYGTGAKYGYTF. Written as DNA, the CDR3 is TGCGCCAGCAGCTTATACGGGACAGGGGCCAAGTATGGCTACACCTTC.

V usage is TRBV14 and J usage is TRBJ1-1; D possibly corresponds to TRBD1 (6 bases). The CDR3 spans 13 residues. The germline V gene encodes CDR1 SGHDN and CDR2 FVKESK. Trimming shortened V by 6 bases and J by 1 base, and 9 bases separated the two germline ends. CDR3 coding DNA: TGTGCCAGCAGAAGGGGGGGGAACACTGAAGCTTTCTTT. This gives the protein CASRRGGNTEAFF.

The rearrangement links TRBV28 to TRBJ1-1; no firm D call. The CDR3 contains 14 residues. V gave up 2 bases and J gave up 5 bases, with 12 bases separating them. The germline V gene has CDR1 MDHEN and CDR2 SYDVKM. CDR3: CASSLNPRDTEAFF. The CDR3 DNA is TGTGCCAGCAGTTTAAATCCCCGGGATACTGAAGCTTTCTTT.

The chain uses TRBV2 and TRBJ2-4; 7 nucleotides line up with TRBD1. The V segment lost 3 bases and the J segment 8 bases; nucleotides outside the gene matches: 7. Germline CDR1 is SNHLY and CDR2 is FYNNEI. The CDR3 sequence is 14 residues long. The CDR3 nucleotides read TGTGCCAGCAGTGATATACAGGGGATGGACATTCAGTACTTC. The encoded protein is CASSDIQGMDIQYF.

This rearrangement joins TRBV2 to TRBJ2-4; tentative D call: TRBD2 (5 bases). In germline, CDR1 is SNHLY, CDR2 FYNNEI. Trimming took 5 bases from V and 3 from J, leaving 17 bases between them. The CDR3 is made up of 16 amino acids. The CDR3 DNA is TGTGCCAGCAGTCAGCCAGTCGATGGGAGCAAAAACATTCAGTACTTC. This gives the protein CASSQPVDGSKNIQYF.

As to this clone: Other DNA sequences from this sample encode an identical CDR3 as well. V gene TRBV27 combines with J gene TRBJ1-2, with D uncertain. Germline CDR1 MNHEY, CDR2 SMNVEV (reference sequence). V lost 6 bases to trimming and J lost 0 bases, with 8 bases between them. CDR3 length equals 13 residues. CDR3 coding DNA: TGTGCCAGCAGGCCTGGTGCTAACTATGGCTACACCTTC. It translates to CASRPGANYGYTF.

The rearrangement joins TRBV7-9 to TRBJ2-7; 7 nucleotides match TRBD2. The CDR3 is 14 amino acids. From germline, CDR1 is SEHNR and CDR2 FQNEAQ (reference sequence). The ends lost 7 bases at V and 6 bases at J; junction bases unmatched: 12. In nucleotides, the CDR3 is TGTGCCAGCACCCCGTTGACTAGCTCAAGCGAGCAGTACTTC. Its protein product is CASTPLTSSSEQYF.

For this clone: Within the sample, other DNA sequences also encode this same CDR3. The chain has TRBV27 and TRBJ2-5; D may be TRBD2 (5 bases). V lost 5 bases to trimming and J lost 4 bases, with 14 bases between them. The CDR3 consists of 14 residues. Germline V gene sequence: CDR1 MNHEY, CDR2 SMNVEV (reference sequence). The CDR3 sequence: CASSTRTGGETQYF. As DNA, the CDR3 is TGTGCCAGCAGTACCAGGACCGGAGGAGAGACCCAGTACTTC.

The chain uses TRBV7-2 and TRBJ2-7; D is perhaps TRBD1 or TRBD2 (6 bases each). V was shortened by 3 bases and J by 7 bases, with 10 bases between the two germline ends. The CDR3 runs 12 residues. Per the germline V gene, CDR1 is SGHTA and CDR2 is FQGNSA. Written as DNA, the CDR3 is TGTGCCAGCAGCTTTGGGGGGCCGGAGCAGTACTTC. As protein: CASSFGGPEQYF. Complete variable domain (other parts from reference TRBV7-2 and TRBJ2-7): GAGVSQSPSNKVTEKGKDVELRCDPISGHTALYWYRQSLGQGLEFLIYFQGNSAPDKSGLPSDRFSAERTGGSVSTLTIQRTQQEDSAVYLCASSFGGPEQYFGPGTRLTVT.

This clone was found a few times. The chain couples TRBV6-6 to TRBJ1-1, with D perhaps TRBD1 (5 bases). Germline CDR1 is MNHNY and CDR2 is SVGAGI (reference sequence). The CDR3 runs to 14 residues. Trimming left V 6 bases short and J 1 base short, with 12 bases between. CDR3 nucleotide sequence: TGTGCCAGCAGGGAAGACAGTAGGAACACTGAAGCTTTCTTT. It translates to CASREDSRNTEAFF.